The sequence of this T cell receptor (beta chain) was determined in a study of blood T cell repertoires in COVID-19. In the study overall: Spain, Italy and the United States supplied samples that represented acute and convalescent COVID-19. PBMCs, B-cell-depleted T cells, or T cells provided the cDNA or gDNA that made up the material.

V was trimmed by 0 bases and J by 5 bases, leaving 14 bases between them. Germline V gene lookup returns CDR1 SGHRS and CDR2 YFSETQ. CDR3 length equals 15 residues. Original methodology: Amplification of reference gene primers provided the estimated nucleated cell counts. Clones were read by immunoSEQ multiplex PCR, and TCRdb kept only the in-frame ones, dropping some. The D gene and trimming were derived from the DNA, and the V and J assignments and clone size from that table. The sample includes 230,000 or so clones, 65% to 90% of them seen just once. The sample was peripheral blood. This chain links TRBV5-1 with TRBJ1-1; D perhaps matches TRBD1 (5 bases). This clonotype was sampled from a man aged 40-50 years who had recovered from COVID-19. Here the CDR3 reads CASSLAMARGTEAFF. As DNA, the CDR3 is TGCGCCAGCAGCTTGGCAATGGCGCGGGGGACTGAAGCTTTCTTT.